In this sample, the clone carrying this T cell receptor (beta chain) turned up once. This specimen comes from a study of OX40 agonist ivuxolimab in advanced cancers. CDR1 and CDR2 from the germline V gene are SGHAT and FQNNGV. Trimming cost V 5 bases and J 2 bases, with 16 bases left between them. This CDR3 spans 16 amino acids. Sequencing used immunoSEQ multiplex PCR; TCRdb keeps in-frame clones, though not all of them. The data contain tens of thousands of clones, 65% to 85% of them seen just once; the ten biggest clones take up about an eighth. The chain links TRBV11-2 to TRBJ1-3; D call uncertain. Specimen: CD4+ or CD8+ T cells sorted from blood, collected in a trial of the OX40 agonist ivuxolimab. The receptor comes from an adult with an advanced solid tumor such as melanoma, head and neck, liver or kidney cancer. Written as DNA, the CDR3 is TGTGCCAGCAGCCACGGAGACCGAAAAGCTGGAAACACCATATATTTT. Protein: CASSHGDRKAGNTIYF.